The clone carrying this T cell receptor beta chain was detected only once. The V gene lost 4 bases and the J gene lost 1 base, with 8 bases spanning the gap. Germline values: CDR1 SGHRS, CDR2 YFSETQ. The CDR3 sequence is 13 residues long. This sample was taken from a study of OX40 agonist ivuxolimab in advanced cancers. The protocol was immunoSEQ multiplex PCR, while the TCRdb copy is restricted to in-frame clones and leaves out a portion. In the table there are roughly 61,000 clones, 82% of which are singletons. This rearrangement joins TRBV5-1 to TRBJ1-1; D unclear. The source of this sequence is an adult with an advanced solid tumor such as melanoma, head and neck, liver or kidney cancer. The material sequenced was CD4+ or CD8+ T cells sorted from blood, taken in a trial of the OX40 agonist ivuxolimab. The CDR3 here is CASSAGSNTEAFF. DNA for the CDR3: TGCGCCAGCAGCGCCGGATCGAACACTGAAGCTTTCTTT.